This TCR beta chain comes out of a study of vaccination and CD4 T cells after COVID-19. The study, taken as a whole, reports: Convalescent patients' median share of reactive clones seen only post-vaccination was over 65%.

The CDR3 has 14 amino acids. Germline loops: CDR1 SGHNT, CDR2 YENEEA. Oncomine TCR Beta short-read sequencing was applied to DNA from cultured CD4+ T cells. TCRdb reanalysed the PCR reads using MiXCR and keeps one entry per CDR3 protein. Here the sample spans 15,000 to 20,000 distinct CDR3 sequences, roughly 51% being singletons. As to treatment: roughly 10-day PBMC culture with coronavirus spike peptide pools or control peptides (ViraFEST assay). On day 3 and again on day 7, fresh IL-2 medium was used to replace half the medium. As for this clonotype: Its specificity is unknown. At one boundary the junction diverges from the germline segment, which might be a read error.

The source is a human donor with COVID-19. The sample consisted of cultured CD4+ T cells from blood, taken after SARS-CoV-2 vaccination. The rearrangement links TRBV11-3 to TRBJ2-4; 8 positions match TRBD1. Here the CDR3 reads CASSLDKAGGRRYF. CDR3 sequence (DNA): TGTGCCAGCAGCTTAGACAAGGCAGGGGGCCGTCGGTATTTC.